The T cell receptor beta chain under discussion was sequenced for a study of T cells in Graves' hyperthyroidism and ophthalmopathy. Study outcomes and limitations: Ophthalmopathy prediction by the model preceded onset by a median approximately 5.9 months. In the analysis, a 13 V-J model separated ophthalmopathy from stable hyperthyroidism.

The CDR3 covers 13 residues. V lost 1 base and J 5 bases, leaving 9 bases between the germline ends. Germline V gives CDR1 SGHDN, CDR2 FVKESK. TCR beta CDR3 sequences were amplified from RNA transcripts. During a first-round RT-PCR of the TCR CDR3, the HTBI primer set was used. TCRdb reanalysed the multiplex PCR reads using MiXCR and keeps one entry per CDR3 protein. Among a few hundred thousand distinct CDR3 sequences, around 42% were seen once, and the ten largest hold roughly 7.7%. As concerns this clonotype: Its antigen is as yet unknown.

Diagnoses rested on clinical symptoms, serum thyroxine and TRAb, thyroid ultrasound and orbital computed tomography. Source material: peripheral blood or thyroid tissue (not recorded which). This receptor was obtained from a woman between 18 and 29 years old with Graves' hyperthyroidism. The gene calls are TRBV14 and TRBJ2-7; D unclear. Here the CDR3 reads CASSQGYGNEQYF. CDR3 nucleotides: TGTGCCAGCAGCCAAGGGTATGGAAACGAGCAGTACTTC.